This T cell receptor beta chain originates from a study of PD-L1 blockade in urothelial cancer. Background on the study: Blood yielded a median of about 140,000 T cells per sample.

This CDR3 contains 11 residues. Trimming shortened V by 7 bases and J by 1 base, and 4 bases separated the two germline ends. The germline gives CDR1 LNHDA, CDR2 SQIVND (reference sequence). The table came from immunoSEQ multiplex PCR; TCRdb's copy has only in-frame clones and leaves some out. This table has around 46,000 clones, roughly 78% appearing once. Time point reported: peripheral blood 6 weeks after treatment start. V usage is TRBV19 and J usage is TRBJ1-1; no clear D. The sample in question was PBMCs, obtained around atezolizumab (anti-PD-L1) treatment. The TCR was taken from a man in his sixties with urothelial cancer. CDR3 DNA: TGTGCCAGTATCAGGAACACTGAAGCTTTCTTT. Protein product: CASIRNTEAFF.